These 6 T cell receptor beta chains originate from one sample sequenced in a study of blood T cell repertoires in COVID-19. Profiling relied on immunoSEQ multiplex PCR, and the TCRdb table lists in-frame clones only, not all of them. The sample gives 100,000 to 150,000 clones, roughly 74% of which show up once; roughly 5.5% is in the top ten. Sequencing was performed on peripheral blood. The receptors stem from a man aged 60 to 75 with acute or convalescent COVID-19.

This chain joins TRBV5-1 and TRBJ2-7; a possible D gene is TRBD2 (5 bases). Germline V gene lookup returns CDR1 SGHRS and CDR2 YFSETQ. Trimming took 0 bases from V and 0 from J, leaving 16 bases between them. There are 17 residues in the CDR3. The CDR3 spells CASSLDWTPSSSYEQYF. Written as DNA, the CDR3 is TGCGCCAGCAGCTTGGACTGGACTCCTTCGAGCTCCTACGAGCAGTACTTC.

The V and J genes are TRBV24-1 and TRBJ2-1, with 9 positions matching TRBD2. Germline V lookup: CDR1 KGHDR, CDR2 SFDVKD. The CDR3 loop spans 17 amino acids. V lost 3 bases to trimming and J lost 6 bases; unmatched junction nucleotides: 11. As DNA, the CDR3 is TGTGCCACCAGTGATGGGTTAGCGGGAGCCCTAAGCAATGAGCAGTTCTTC. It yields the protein CATSDGLAGALSNEQFF.

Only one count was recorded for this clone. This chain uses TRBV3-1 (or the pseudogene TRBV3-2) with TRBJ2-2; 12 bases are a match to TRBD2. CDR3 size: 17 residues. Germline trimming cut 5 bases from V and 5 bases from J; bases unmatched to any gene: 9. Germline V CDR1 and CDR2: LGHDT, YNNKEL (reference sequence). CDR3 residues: CASSSPSGGALTGELFF. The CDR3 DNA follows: TGTGCCAGCAGCTCCCCTAGCGGGGGGGCTTTAACCGGGGAGCTGTTTTTT.

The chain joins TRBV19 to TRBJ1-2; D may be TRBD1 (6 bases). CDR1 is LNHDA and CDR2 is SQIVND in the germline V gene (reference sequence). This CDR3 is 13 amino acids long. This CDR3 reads CAAKGQRRYGYTF. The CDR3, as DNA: TGTGCAGCGAAAGGACAGCGTCGGTATGGCTACACCTTC.

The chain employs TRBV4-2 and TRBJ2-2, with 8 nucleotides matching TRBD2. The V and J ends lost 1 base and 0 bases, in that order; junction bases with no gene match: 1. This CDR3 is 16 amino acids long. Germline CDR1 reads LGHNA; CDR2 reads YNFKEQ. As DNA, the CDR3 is TGTGCCAGCAGCCAAGTTAGCGGGACGAACACCGGGGAGCTGTTTTTT. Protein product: CASSQVSGTNTGELFF.

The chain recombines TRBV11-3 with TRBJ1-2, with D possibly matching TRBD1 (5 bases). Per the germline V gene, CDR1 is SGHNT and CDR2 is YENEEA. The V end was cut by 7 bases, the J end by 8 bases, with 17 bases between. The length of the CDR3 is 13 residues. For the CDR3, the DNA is TGTGCCAGCACCTCACCCCAGGGTCCGGGCTACACCTTC. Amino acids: CASTSPQGPGYTF.